A selection of T cell receptor beta chains follows, all from one sample in a study of blood T cell repertoires in COVID-19. Using immunoSEQ multiplex PCR, the repertoire was profiled, and TCRdb retains in-frame clones only, with some absent. The table lists more than 60,000 clones, more than 75% of them singletons. Specimen: peripheral blood. These receptors all stem from a woman of 80 years or more with active or convalescent COVID-19. CDR3s include the opening cysteine and the closing phenylalanine or tryptophan. The order of the fields is clone size, J gene, V gene, D gene, CDR3 protein, CDR3 DNA. D genes are given only for firm matches. The size entry is marked missing in some rows and otherwise reads once, few, many or a size class.

clone size: -
J gene: TRBJ1-6
V gene: TRBV5-1
D gene: -
CDR3 protein: CASSLVSGGPFYNSPLHF
CDR3 DNA: TGCGCCAGCAGCTTGGTCTCGGGGGGGCCGTTCTATAATTCACCCCTCCACTTT

clone size: once
J gene: TRBJ1-2
V gene: TRBV30
D gene: -
CDR3 protein: CAWRKDRKGYTF
CDR3 DNA: TGTGCCTGGAGGAAGGACAGAAAGGGCTACACCTTC

clone size: -
J gene: TRBJ1-1
V gene: TRBV3-1/TRBV3-2
D gene: -
CDR3 protein: CASSHRTSLAEAFF
CDR3 DNA: TGTGCCAGCAGCCATCGGACATCCTTAGCTGAAGCTTTCTTT

clone size: once
J gene: TRBJ2-3
V gene: TRBV19
D gene: TRBD2
CDR3 protein: CASSMGLAGVTDTQYF
CDR3 DNA: TGTGCCAGTAGTATGGGACTAGCGGGGGTCACAGATACGCAGTATTTT

clone size: -
J gene: TRBJ2-5
V gene: TRBV30
D gene: TRBD1
CDR3 protein: CAWSLQGMRGETQYF
CDR3 DNA: TGTGCCTGGAGTTTACAGGGGATGAGGGGAGAGACCCAGTACTTC

clone size: -
J gene: TRBJ2-2
V gene: TRBV28
D gene: TRBD1
CDR3 protein: CASSGPGTGSGELFF
CDR3 DNA: TGTGCCAGCAGTGGTCCCGGGACAGGGTCCGGGGAGCTGTTTTTT

clone size: -
J gene: TRBJ1-5
V gene: TRBV11-1
D gene: TRBD1
CDR3 protein: CASSSTGGNQPQHF
CDR3 DNA: TGTGCCAGCAGCTCGACAGGGGGCAATCAGCCCCAGCATTTT

clone size: -
J gene: TRBJ1-3
V gene: TRBV3-1/TRBV3-2
D gene: -
CDR3 protein: CASSQAGGNTIYF
CDR3 DNA: TGTGCCAGCAGCCAAGCGGGAGGAAACACCATATATTTT

clone size: -
J gene: TRBJ1-3
V gene: TRBV2
D gene: -
CDR3 protein: CASSDSGYPGNTIYF
CDR3 DNA: TGTGCCAGCAGTGATTCAGGGTACCCAGGAAACACCATATATTTT

clone size: -
J gene: TRBJ1-1
V gene: TRBV9
D gene: -
CDR3 protein: CASSVFGETSNTEAFF
CDR3 DNA: TGTGCCAGCAGCGTATTTGGGGAGACCTCGAACACTGAAGCTTTCTTT

clone size: -
J gene: TRBJ1-2
V gene: TRBV6-5
D gene: -
CDR3 protein: CASSLTFLDGYTF
CDR3 DNA: TGTGCCAGCAGTCTGACATTCTTAGATGGCTACACCTTC

clone size: -
J gene: TRBJ1-1
V gene: TRBV5-1
D gene: -
CDR3 protein: CASSLERVLDLATAFF
CDR3 DNA: TGCGCCAGCAGCTTGGAAAGGGTGCTCGATTTAGCGACAGCTTTCTTT

clone size: -
J gene: TRBJ2-3
V gene: TRBV6-6
D gene: -
CDR3 protein: CASSWTDPSTDTQYF
CDR3 DNA: TGTGCCAGCAGTTGGACAGACCCCAGCACAGATACGCAGTATTTT

clone size: -
J gene: TRBJ1-2
V gene: TRBV5-5
D gene: TRBD1
CDR3 protein: CAIGTGNIWEGYTF
CDR3 DNA: TGTGCCATAGGGACAGGGAATATCTGGGAAGGCTACACCTTC